Listed below are T cell receptor beta chains from one sample, sequenced in a study of blood T cells in healthy people across ages. A single record per CDR3 protein comes from TCRdb applying MiXCR to the 5' RACE reads. Altogether about 1.1 million distinct CDR3 sequences are present, 35% to 45% being singletons, with the ten largest covering roughly 14%. What was sequenced was blood. Every receptor here comes from a man in his late teens or twenties in good health. Each CDR3 is given with its conserved first and last residue. A D gene is named only where the DNA matches it firmly. Expanded clones are given a class, and other clones once, few, many or no size at all.

>TRBV6-5|TRBJ2-3|.|TRBD1
TGTGCCAGCAGTTTGCGGGACAGGGATCCTGTAACTAGCACAGATACGCAGTATTTT
CASSLRDRDPVTSTDTQYF
>TRBV12-3/TRBV12-4|TRBJ1-1|once|TRBD1
TGTGCCAGCAGTCCGCGCCCCCCGGGACAGGTCACTGAAGCTTTCTTT
CASSPRPPGQVTEAFF
>TRBV6-5|TRBJ1-6|few|TRBD1
TGTGCCAGCAGTTATTCGACAGGGGTAAATTCACCCCTCCACTTT
CASSYSTGVNSPLHF
>TRBV4-1|TRBJ1-5|.|TRBD1
TGCGCCAGCAGCCAAGAAGCAGGGGGGGCCAGCAATCAGCCCCAGCATTTT
CASSQEAGGASNQPQHF
>TRBV6-2/TRBV6-3|TRBJ2-5|.|.
TGTGCCAGCAGCCCCGACAGGACTTACCAAGAGACCCAGTACTTC
CASSPDRTYQETQYF
>TRBV5-6|TRBJ2-1|.|.
TGTGCCAGCAGCGATGACTACAATGAGCAGTTCTTC
CASSDDYNEQFF
>TRBV6-2/TRBV6-3|TRBJ1-2|many|TRBD1
TGTGCCAGCAGTACGGACAGGGACTATGGCTACACCTTC
CASSTDRDYGYTF
>TRBV12-3/TRBV12-4|TRBJ2-5|.|.
TGTGCCAGCGCCATGGGGGGGGCGGTTTACAATGAGCAGTACTTC
CASAMGGAVYNEQYF
>TRBV12-5|TRBJ1-2|.|TRBD1
TGTGCTAGTGACGGTCAATCGGTACAGGGGGTACCCTGTAACTATGGCTACACCTTC
CASDGQSVQGVPCNYGYTF
>TRBV21-1|TRBJ1-6|.|.
TGCGCCAGCAGCAAAGTCTCCTATAATTCACCCCTCCACTTT
CASSKVSYNSPLHF
>TRBV2|TRBJ1-2|.|.
TGTGCCAGCAGTGAAGCGTTCATGGGCGGCTACACCTTC
CASSEAFMGGYTF
>TRBV20-1|TRBJ2-4|few|.
TGCAGTGCTGAGGACCTTCGGACCAAAAACATTCAGTACTTC
CSAEDLRTKNIQYF
>TRBV7-3|TRBJ1-2|few|.
TGTGCCAGCAGCTTATTCGGGGAGAGTCCGGATGGCTACACCTTC
CASSLFGESPDGYTF
>TRBV29-1|TRBJ1-1|.|TRBD1
TGCAGCGTTGAAGACCCTCGGACAGGGGGAGTTTTCTTT
CSVEDPRTGGVFF
>TRBV12-3/TRBV12-4|TRBJ1-2|.|TRBD1
TGTGCCAGCAGTCGTGGGGGACAGCTTTATGGCTACACCTTC
CASSRGGQLYGYTF
>TRBV6-2/TRBV6-3|TRBJ1-1|few|.
TGTGCCAGCAGCTTTGGACAGCCCGTGAACACTGAAGCTTTCTTT
CASSFGQPVNTEAFF
>TRBV18|TRBJ1-5|.|.
TGTGCCAGCTCACCACAGGGGGATAGCAATCAGCCCCAGCATTTT
CASSPQGDSNQPQHF
>TRBV6-6|TRBJ2-3|.|.
TGTGCCAGCAGTGACGGACCCAACACAGATACGCAGTATTTT
CASSDGPNTDTQYF
>TRBV5-1|TRBJ1-4|.|.
TGCGCCAGCCAGGTAGAAGGTGAAAAACTGTTTTTT
CASQVEGEKLFF
>TRBV13|TRBJ1-1|.|.
TGTGCCAGCAGCTTACGTGCTAAAGCTTTCTTT
CASSLRAKAFF
>TRBV20-1|TRBJ2-1|.|.
TGCAGTGCTAGAGATCACCGGGACCAATACAATGAGCAGTTCTTC
CSARDHRDQYNEQFF
>TRBV4-2|TRBJ1-4|few|TRBD1
TGTGCCAGCAGCCAAGATTGGACAGGGCGTAATGAAAAACTGTTTTTT
CASSQDWTGRNEKLFF
>TRBV12-3/TRBV12-4|TRBJ2-2|.|.
TGTGCCAGCAGACGGACAGAGGGGAACACCGGGGAGCTGTTTTTT
CASRRTEGNTGELFF
>TRBV27|TRBJ2-3|few|.
TGTGCCAGCAGTTTAAGGATCGATACAGGGACAGATACGCAGTATTTT
CASSLRIDTGTDTQYF
>TRBV5-5|TRBJ1-4|few|.
TGTGCCAGCAGCTTTAACCCAGCAACTAATGAAAAACTGTTTTTT
CASSFNPATNEKLFF
>TRBV7-2|TRBJ1-3|.|.
TGTGCCAGCAGCTTAGCTGATAGTAGAAATGGAAACACCATATATTTT
CASSLADSRNGNTIYF
>TRBV3-1|TRBJ2-1|.|.
TGTGCCAGCAGCCAAGACAGGGTGGGGTACAATGAGCAGTTCTTC
CASSQDRVGYNEQFF
>TRBV20-1|TRBJ2-3|few|.
TGCATTGCTGGGGGGCGGCCTAGCACAGATACGCAGTATTTT
CIAGGRPSTDTQYF
>TRBV20-1|TRBJ1-1|.|.
TGCAGTGCTAGAGTGGGCCCGGCCTTGAACACTGAAGCTTTCTTT
CSARVGPALNTEAFF
>TRBV9|TRBJ1-2|.|TRBD1
TGTGCCAGCAGCGTATACCGGGACAGGGATTCTGGCTACACCTTC
CASSVYRDRDSGYTF
>TRBV5-1|TRBJ1-5|.|.
TGCGTCAGCAGCCTGGGAGTCGTGGGTCAGCCCCAGCATTTT
CVSSLGVVGQPQHF
>TRBV7-2|TRBJ2-1|.|TRBD2
TGTGCCAGCAGCTCTATAGCGGGGGGGCAAAATGAGCAGTTCTTC
CASSSIAGGQNEQFF
>TRBV7-2|TRBJ1-5|many|.
TGTGCCAGCAGCTTATACAGTGGGGATCAGCCCCAGCATTTT
CASSLYSGDQPQHF
>TRBV6-2/TRBV6-3|TRBJ2-1|few|.
TGTGCCAGCAGTTACGATGACTACAATGAGCAGTTCTTC
CASSYDDYNEQFF
>TRBV13|TRBJ2-6|few|.
TGTGCCAGCAGCTTGGGATTTACTCAGGGGACGGCTGGGGCCAACGTCCTGACTTTC
CASSLGFTQGTAGANVLTF
>TRBV7-9|TRBJ2-4|few|.
TGTGCCAGCAGCCCCCCGGGAGACTGGGCCAAAAACATTCAGTACTTC
CASSPPGDWAKNIQYF
>TRBV12-1|TRBJ2-1|few|.
TGTGCCAGCAGCTCGACCGGGACTAGGGCAATCAAGAACAATGAGCAGTTCTTC
CASSSTGTRAIKNNEQFF
>TRBV7-9|TRBJ1-1|few|.
TGTGCCAGCAGCTCGGACGGATATGAAGCTTTCTTT
CASSSDGYEAFF
>TRBV2|TRBJ1-2|.|.
TGTGCCAGCACCCGGGGGCGGGGCTATGGCTACACCTTC
CASTRGRGYGYTF
>TRBV11-2|TRBJ1-2|.|.
TGTGCCAGCAGCTTAGAGAGTGTGTTGGAGGGGGGGGCCCGTTCTGACTATGGCTACACCTTC
CASSLESVLEGGARSDYGYTF
>TRBV4-3|TRBJ2-1|.|.
TGCGCCAGCAGCCAAGATCTAGTCGGGCGGGGATCCTACAATGAGCAGTTCTTC
CASSQDLVGRGSYNEQFF
>TRBV28|TRBJ2-3|few|TRBD2
TGTGCCAGCATCGTTAGCGGGGGCCCCACAGATACGCAGTATTTT
CASIVSGGPTDTQYF
>TRBV2|TRBJ2-5|many|.
TGTGCCAGCACCTCTAGCGCCATGGAGACCCAGTACTTC
CASTSSAMETQYF
>TRBV10-3|TRBJ2-3|.|TRBD2
TGTGCCATCAGTGAACTCATGACTAGCACAGATAAGCAGTATTTT
CAISELMTSTDKQYF
>TRBV20-1|TRBJ2-2|.|.
TGCAGTGCTAGAGTGAGCTCGCCGGGGGTGAACACCGGGGAGCTGTTTTTT
CSARVSSPGVNTGELFF
>TRBV4-2|TRBJ2-7|.|.
TGTGCCAGCAGCTCCTCGGCGCTCTCCTACGAGCAGTACTTC
CASSSSALSYEQYF
>TRBV9|TRBJ1-2|.|.
TGTGCCAGCAGCGTAGAACCTGACAGGCTTCACTATGGCTACACCTTC
CASSVEPDRLHYGYTF
>TRBV20-1|TRBJ1-5|.|TRBD1
TGCAGTGCTCCCAAGGGGGGGGACAGGGGTGACCAGCCCCAGCATTTT
CSAPKGGDRGDQPQHF
>TRBV7-8|TRBJ1-4|.|TRBD1
TGTGCCAGCAGCTTAGTGAGGGGGCCTTCGGCTAATGAAAAACTGTTTTTT
CASSLVRGPSANEKLFF
>TRBV5-6|TRBJ2-7|once|.
TGTGCCAGCAGCCGGGGGACACCGAACGAGGAGCAGTACTTC
CASSRGTPNEEQYF